Listed below are T cell receptor beta chains from one sample, sequenced in a study of cytotoxic CD8 clonotypes in ibrutinib-treated CLL. Measured with immunoSEQ multiplex PCR; TCRdb has only the in-frame clones, and not every one. The sample lists over 100,000 clones; roughly 57% were seen once. This material consisted of PBMCs, taken after 24 months of ibrutinib treatment. All receptors derive from a human donor with chronic lymphocytic leukemia. Both conserved end residues are trimmed from each CDR3.

>TRBV7-6|TRBJ2-1
ASSLTNLAGSNEQF
>TRBV25-1|TRBJ2-7
ASSSGGERSSYEQY
>TRBV25-1|TRBJ1-2
ATAEGGGDYGYT
>TRBV7-3|TRBJ2-7
ASGKSGGPYEQY
>TRBV7-3|TRBJ2-1
ASSPSGGAHEQF
>TRBV7-3|TRBJ2-2
ASSRDRRTGELF
>TRBV4-1|TRBJ2-7
ASSQPDRGSYEQY
>TRBV19|TRBJ2-5
ASSIVAGGLRETQY
>TRBV25-1|TRBJ1-2
ASSADRGPFINYGYT
>TRBV7-2|TRBJ2-7
ASSLDASGAYEQY
>TRBV25-1|TRBJ2-2
ASRTSGKNTGELF
>TRBV20-1|TRBJ2-7
SATTPDEQY
>TRBV2|TRBJ1-3
ASRGGAPGNTIY
>TRBV9|TRBJ1-5
ASSIGQGYNQPQH